The T cell receptor (beta chain) under discussion was sequenced for a study of T cells in Graves' hyperthyroidism and ophthalmopathy. Overall study context: It was at initial diagnosis, before any treatment, that peripheral blood was collected.

It was RNA transcripts that yielded the amplified TCR beta CDR3 regions. TCR CDR3 regions were first amplified by RT-PCR with HTBI primers. TCRdb re-called the multiplex PCR reads through MiXCR, storing one row per CDR3 protein. The sample consists of 200,000 to 250,000 distinct CDR3 sequences, 18% of them appearing once. An absence of ophthalmopathy progression within 18 months meant stable Graves' hyperthyroidism. Any patient presenting with uncontrolled infection, other autoimmune disease, pregnancy or lactation was left out. Clinical symptoms, serum thyroxine and TRAb, thyroid ultrasound and orbital computed tomography together formed the diagnostic basis. The CDR3 covers 15 residues. Trimming left V 5 bases short and J 6 bases short, with 16 bases between. From germline, CDR1 is PRHDT and CDR2 FYEKMQ (reference sequence).

This chain joins TRBV13 and TRBJ2-2, with a weak D call TRBD2 (6 bases). The sequence derives from a man aged 35-49 years with Graves' hyperthyroidism. The sample taken for sequencing was blood. CDR3 region: CASSPEQPGAGELFF. The CDR3 DNA reads TGTGCCAGCAGCCCTGAGCAGCCGGGGGCCGGGGAGCTGTTTTTT.